The sequence of this T cell receptor (beta chain) was determined in a study of blood T cell repertoires in COVID-19. Study at large: PBMCs, B-cell-depleted T cells, or T cells were the source of the cDNA or gDNA that made up the material.

Under the authors' procedure: For nucleated cells, counts were estimated from reference gene primer amplification. The data were produced by immunoSEQ multiplex PCR, yet TCRdb's version contains in-frame clones alone and is incomplete. V, J and clone size were drawn from that table, and D and trimming were deduced from the DNA. The data hold tens of thousands of clones, with about 90% observed a single time. V was pared by 4 bases and J by 0 bases, with 6 bases of the junction left unmatched. In germline, CDR1 is LGHDT, CDR2 YNNKEL (reference sequence). This CDR3 is 16 amino acids long. This sequence originates from a woman aged 45-65 years with active or convalescent COVID-19. The sequenced sample was peripheral blood. This rearrangement joins TRBV3-1 (or the pseudogene TRBV3-2) to TRBJ1-5; TRBD1 agrees at 7 bases. This CDR3 reads CASSLGTAISNQPQHF. The CDR3 DNA is TGTGCCAGCAGCCTGGGGACAGCTATTAGCAATCAGCCCCAGCATTTT.